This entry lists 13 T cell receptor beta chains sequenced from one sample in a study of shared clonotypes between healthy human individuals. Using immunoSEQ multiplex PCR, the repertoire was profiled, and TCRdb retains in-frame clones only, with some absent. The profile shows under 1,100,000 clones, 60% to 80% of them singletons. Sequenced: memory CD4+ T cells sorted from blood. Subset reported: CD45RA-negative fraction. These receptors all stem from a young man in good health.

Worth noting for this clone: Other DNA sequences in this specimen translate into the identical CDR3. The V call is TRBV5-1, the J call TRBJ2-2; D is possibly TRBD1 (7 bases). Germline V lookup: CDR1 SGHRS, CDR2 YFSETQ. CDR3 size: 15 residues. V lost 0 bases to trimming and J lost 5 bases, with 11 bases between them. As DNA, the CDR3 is TGCGCCAGCAGCTTGGCCGGGGGACAGACCGGGGAGCTGTTTTTT. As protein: CASSLAGGQTGELFF.

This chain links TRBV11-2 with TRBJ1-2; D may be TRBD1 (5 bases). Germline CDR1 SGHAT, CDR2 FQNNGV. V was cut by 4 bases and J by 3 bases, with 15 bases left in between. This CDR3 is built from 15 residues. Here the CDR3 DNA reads TGTGCCAGCAGCTCTCCTACAGGTTCTCACTATGGCTACACCTTC. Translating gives CASSSPTGSHYGYTF.

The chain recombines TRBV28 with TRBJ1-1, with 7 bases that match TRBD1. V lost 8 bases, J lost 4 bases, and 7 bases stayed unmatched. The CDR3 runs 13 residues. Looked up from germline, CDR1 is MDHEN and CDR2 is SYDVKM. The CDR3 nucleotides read TGTGCCAGCGCCAGACAGGGCGGCACTGAAGCTTTCTTT. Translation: CASARQGGTEAFF.

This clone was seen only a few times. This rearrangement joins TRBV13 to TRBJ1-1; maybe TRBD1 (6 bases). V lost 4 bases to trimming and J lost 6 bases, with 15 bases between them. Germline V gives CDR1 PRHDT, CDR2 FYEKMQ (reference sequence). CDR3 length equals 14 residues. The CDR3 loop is CASSWRGRGAEAFF. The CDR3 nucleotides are TGTGCCAGCAGCTGGCGGGGGCGGGGCGCTGAAGCTTTCTTT.

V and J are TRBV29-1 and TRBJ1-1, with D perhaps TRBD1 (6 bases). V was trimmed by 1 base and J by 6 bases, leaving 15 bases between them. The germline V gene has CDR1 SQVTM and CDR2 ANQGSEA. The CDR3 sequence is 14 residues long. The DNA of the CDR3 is TGCAGCGTTGAAGGAGGCAGGGGATATGCTGAAGCTTTCTTT. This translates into CSVEGGRGYAEAFF.

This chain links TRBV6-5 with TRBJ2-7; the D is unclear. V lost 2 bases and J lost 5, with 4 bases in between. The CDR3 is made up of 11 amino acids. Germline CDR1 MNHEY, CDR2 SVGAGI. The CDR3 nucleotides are TGTGCCAGCAGTTACCTTAACGAGCAGTACTTC. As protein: CASSYLNEQYF.

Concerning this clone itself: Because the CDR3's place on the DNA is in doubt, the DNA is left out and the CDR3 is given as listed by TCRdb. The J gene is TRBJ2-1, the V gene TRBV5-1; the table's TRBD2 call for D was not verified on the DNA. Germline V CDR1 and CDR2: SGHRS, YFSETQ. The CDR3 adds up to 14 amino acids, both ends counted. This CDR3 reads CASSSSGGASEQFF.

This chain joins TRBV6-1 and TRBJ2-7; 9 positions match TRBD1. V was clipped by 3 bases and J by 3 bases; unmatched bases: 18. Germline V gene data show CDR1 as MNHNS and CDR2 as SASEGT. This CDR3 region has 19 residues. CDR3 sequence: CASSDKARGQGFPIYEQYF. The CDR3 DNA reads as TGTGCCAGCAGTGACAAAGCCAGGGGACAGGGATTCCCCATCTACGAGCAGTACTTC.

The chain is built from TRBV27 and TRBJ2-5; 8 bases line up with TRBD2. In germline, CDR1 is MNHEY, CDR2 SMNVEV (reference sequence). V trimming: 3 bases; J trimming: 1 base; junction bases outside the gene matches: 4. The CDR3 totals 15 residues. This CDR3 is CASSLTTSGQETQYF. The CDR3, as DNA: TGTGCCAGCAGTTTGACCACTAGCGGCCAAGAGACCCAGTACTTC.

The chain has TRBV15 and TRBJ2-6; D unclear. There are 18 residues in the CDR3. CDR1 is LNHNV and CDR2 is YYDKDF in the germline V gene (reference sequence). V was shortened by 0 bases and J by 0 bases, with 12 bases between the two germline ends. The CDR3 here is CATSRDVKGSSGANVLTF. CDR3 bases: TGTGCCACCAGCAGAGATGTCAAGGGCTCCTCTGGGGCCAACGTCCTGACTTTC. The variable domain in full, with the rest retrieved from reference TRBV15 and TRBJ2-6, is DAMVIQNPRYQVTQFGKPVTLSCSQTLNHNVMYWYQQKSSQAPKLLFHYYDKDFNNEADTPDNFQSRRPNTSFCFLDIRSPGLGDTAMYLCATSRDVKGSSGANVLTFGAGSRLTVL.

CDR3 residues: CASSSLAGPTDTQYF. Written as DNA, the CDR3 is TGTGCCAGCAGTAGTCTAGCGGGGCCCACAGATACGCAGTATTTT. The chain uses TRBV6-6 and TRBJ2-3, with TRBD2 identical over 9 bases. V dropped 5 bases and J dropped 2; count of bases not matched to a gene: 5. This CDR3 region has 15 residues. Germline V CDR1 and CDR2: MNHNY, SVGAGI (reference sequence).

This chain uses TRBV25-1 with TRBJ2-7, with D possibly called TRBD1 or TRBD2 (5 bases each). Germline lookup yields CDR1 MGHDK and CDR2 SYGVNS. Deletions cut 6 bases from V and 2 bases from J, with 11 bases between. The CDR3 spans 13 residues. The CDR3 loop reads CASRSGPAYEQYF. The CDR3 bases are TGTGCCAGCAGGTCGGGACCCGCCTACGAGCAGTACTTC.

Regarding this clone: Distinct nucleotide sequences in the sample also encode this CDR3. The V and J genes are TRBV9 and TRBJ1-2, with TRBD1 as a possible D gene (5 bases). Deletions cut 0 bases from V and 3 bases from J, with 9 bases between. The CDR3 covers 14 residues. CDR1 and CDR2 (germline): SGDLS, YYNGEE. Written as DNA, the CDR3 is TGTGCCAGCAGCGTAGCCAGGGTTGACTATGGCTACACCTTC. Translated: CASSVARVDYGYTF.